Listed below are T cell receptor beta chains from one sample, sequenced in a study of blood T cell repertoires in COVID-19. Data came from immunoSEQ multiplex PCR; TCRdb stores just in-frame clones and leaves some out. The sample includes 150,000 to 200,000 clones, around 80% seen only once; the top ten take roughly 15%. The sequencing input was peripheral blood. Receptor source: an older woman with COVID-19, enrolled during active disease. Each CDR3 is given with its conserved first and last residue.

cdr3_aa,v_call,j_call
CASSIRQGVGEKLFF,TRBV19,TRBJ1-4
CASSFLVVYTIYF,TRBV5-1,TRBJ1-3
CASSLPRGGRGTEAFF,TRBV28,TRBJ1-1
CASSRQGNTIYF,TRBV2,TRBJ1-3
CASGGQGFRQPQHF,TRBV6-6,TRBJ1-5
CASSSRPTANTEAFF,TRBV6-5,TRBJ1-1
CASSLVSQDPNEKLFF,TRBV7-8,TRBJ1-4
CASSLYPSEPQHF,TRBV12-3/TRBV12-4,TRBJ1-5
CASSLRDLAGKSEQYF,TRBV7-2,TRBJ2-7
CATSRGPTGGSEAFF,TRBV15,TRBJ1-1
CASSQGQGGMNTEAFF,TRBV18,TRBJ1-1
CASSGAGSYNEQFF,TRBV2,TRBJ2-1
CASSVSGRPYNEQFF,TRBV9,TRBJ2-1
CASSLVYHPGGETQYF,TRBV5-1,TRBJ2-5
CASSYTDTQYF,TRBV18,TRBJ2-3
CASSQNTEAFF,TRBV28,TRBJ1-1
CASSSSYGNTQYF,TRBV6-5,TRBJ2-3
CASSENRRVQPQHF,TRBV6-1,TRBJ1-5
CASSEAAGLQETQYF,TRBV6-1,TRBJ2-5
CASRPGSQGRNEQFF,TRBV7-2,TRBJ2-1
CASSPGQGKGETQYF,TRBV2,TRBJ2-5
CASRQPGIYGYTF,TRBV28,TRBJ1-2
CASSYRSSGANVLTF,TRBV9,TRBJ2-6
CASSQGPLGQWRNEQFF,TRBV5-6,TRBJ2-1
CASSLGVSDIQYF,TRBV7-2,TRBJ2-4
CASSVPRSKTQYF,TRBV28,TRBJ2-5
CSARTEETQYF,TRBV20-1,TRBJ2-5
CASSPWAQNTGELFF,TRBV4-1,TRBJ2-2
CASSPMDFNEQFF,TRBV28,TRBJ2-1
CAWSLSRGGTYGYTF,TRBV30,TRBJ1-2
CASSLARGRNEQFF,TRBV7-9,TRBJ2-1
CASTVGGTEAFF,TRBV19,TRBJ1-1
CAWKAGNNNEQFF,TRBV30,TRBJ2-1
CASRPWVAVDTGELFF,TRBV19,TRBJ2-2
CASSYKQGNTGELFF,TRBV6-5,TRBJ2-2
CASRQRGGGGYGYTF,TRBV3-1/TRBV3-2,TRBJ1-2
CASSDPDWRDTQYF,TRBV2,TRBJ2-3
CASSETGGNYGYTF,TRBV6-1,TRBJ1-2
CASSYTPLAGGYTF,TRBV6-2/TRBV6-3,TRBJ1-2
CAWSGESLLFDEQFF,TRBV30,TRBJ2-1
CASSPRGSNPNEQFF,TRBV27,TRBJ2-1
CASRTSTGFNQPQHF,TRBV27,TRBJ1-5
CASSYSGAQETQYF,TRBV6-5,TRBJ2-5
CASSLTGKETQYF,TRBV5-1,TRBJ2-5
CASSLDTYTGELFF,TRBV2,TRBJ2-2
CASSPGQGREQYF,TRBV11-2,TRBJ2-7